The entry below gives a single T cell receptor (beta chain) sequence along with its context. As yet, its antigen is unknown. The sample originates from a study of cytomegalovirus exposure and HLA in healthy donors. Overall study results and limits: V- and J-gene trimming of TCR beta was linked (in a later analysis) to a missense DCLRE1C variant.

V lost 11 bases, J lost 0 bases, and 10 bases lay in between. There are 12 residues in the CDR3. Germline V CDR1 and CDR2: SEHNR, FQNEAQ (reference sequence). Both 60 Vbeta primers and 13 Jbeta primers went into the PCR. Libraries were prepared by immunoSEQ multiplex PCR; TCRdb keeps only in-frame clonotypes and omits some of them. The sample yields about 200,000 clones, approximately 70% seen once. This TCR came from a woman aged 25 to 45 in good health and CMV-seronegative. The chain couples TRBV7-9 to TRBJ1-1, with D possibly matching TRBD1 (6 bases). The sample comprised PBMCs. CDR3 sequence: CAGQPLNTEAFF. CDR3 nucleotide sequence: TGTGCCGGACAGCCCCTGAACACTGAAGCTTTCTTT. Full variable domain (rest looked up from reference TRBV7-9 and TRBJ1-1): DTGVSQNPRHKITKRGQNVTFRCDPISEHNRLYWYRQTLGQGPEFLTYFQNEAQLEKSRLLSDRFSAERPKGSFSTLEIQRTEQGDSAMYLCAGQPLNTEAFFGQGTRLTVV.